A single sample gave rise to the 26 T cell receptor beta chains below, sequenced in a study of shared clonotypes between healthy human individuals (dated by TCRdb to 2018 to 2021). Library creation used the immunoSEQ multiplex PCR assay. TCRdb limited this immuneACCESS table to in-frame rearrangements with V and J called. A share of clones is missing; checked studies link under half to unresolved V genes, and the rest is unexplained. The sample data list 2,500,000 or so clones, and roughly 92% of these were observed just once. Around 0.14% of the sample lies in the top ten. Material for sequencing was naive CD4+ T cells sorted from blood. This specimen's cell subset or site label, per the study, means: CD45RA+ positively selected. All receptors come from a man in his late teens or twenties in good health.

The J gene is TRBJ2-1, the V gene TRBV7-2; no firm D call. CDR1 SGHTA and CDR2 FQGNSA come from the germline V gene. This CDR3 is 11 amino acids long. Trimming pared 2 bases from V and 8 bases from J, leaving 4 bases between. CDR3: CASSLTYEQFF. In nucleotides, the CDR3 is TGTGCCAGCAGCTTAACGTATGAGCAGTTCTTC.

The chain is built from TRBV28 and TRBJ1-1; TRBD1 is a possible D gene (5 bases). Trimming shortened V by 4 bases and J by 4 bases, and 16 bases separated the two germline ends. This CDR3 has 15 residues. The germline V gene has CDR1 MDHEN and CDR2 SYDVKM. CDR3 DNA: TGTGCCAGCAGTTCAGTGGGGCTTCTTGGCACTGAAGCTTTCTTT. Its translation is CASSSVGLLGTEAFF.

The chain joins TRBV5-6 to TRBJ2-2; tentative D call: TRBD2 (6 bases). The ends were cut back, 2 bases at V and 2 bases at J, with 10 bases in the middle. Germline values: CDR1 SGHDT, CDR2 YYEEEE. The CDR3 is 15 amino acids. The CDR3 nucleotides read TGTGCCAGCAGCTTTCGGGGGATCAACACCGGGGAGCTGTTTTTT. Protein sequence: CASSFRGINTGELFF.

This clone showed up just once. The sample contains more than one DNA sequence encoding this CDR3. The CDR3 DNA reads as TGTGCCTGGAGGGGGGCTAACTATGGCTACACCTTC. Its protein product is CAWRGANYGYTF. This chain links TRBV30 with TRBJ1-2; tentative D call: TRBD1 (5 bases). The CDR3 consists of 12 residues. V was cut by 3 bases and J by 0 bases, with 5 bases left in between. In germline, CDR1 is GTSNPN, CDR2 SVGIG (reference sequence).

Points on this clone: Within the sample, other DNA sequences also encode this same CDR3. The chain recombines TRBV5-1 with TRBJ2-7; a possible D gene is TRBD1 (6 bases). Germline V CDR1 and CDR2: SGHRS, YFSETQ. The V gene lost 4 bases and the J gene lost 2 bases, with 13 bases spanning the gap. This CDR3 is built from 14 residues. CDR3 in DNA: TGCGCCAGCAGCCCCAGCACAGGGACCTACGAGCAGTACTTC. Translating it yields CASSPSTGTYEQYF.

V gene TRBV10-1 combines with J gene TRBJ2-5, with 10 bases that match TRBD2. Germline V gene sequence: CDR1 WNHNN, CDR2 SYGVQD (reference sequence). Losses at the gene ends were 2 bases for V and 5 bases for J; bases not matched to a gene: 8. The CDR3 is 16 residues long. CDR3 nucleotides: TGCGCCAGCAGTGAGGCCGCTAGCGGGAGCTACGAGACCCAGTACTTC. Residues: CASSEAASGSYETQYF.

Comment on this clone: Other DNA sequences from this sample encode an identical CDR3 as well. Here the CDR3 reads CASSVDPNQPQHF. Here the CDR3 DNA reads TGTGCCAGCAGCGTAGATCCGAATCAGCCCCAGCATTTT. The chain carries TRBV9 and TRBJ1-5; no firm D call. Trimming pared 0 bases from V and 4 bases from J, leaving 5 bases between. Germline V CDR1 and CDR2: SGDLS, YYNGEE. CDR3 length: 13 residues.

CDR3 amino acids: CASKIGTGGLETQYF. The CDR3 coding sequence is TGTGCCAGCAAGATTGGGACAGGGGGCCTAGAGACCCAGTACTTC. J is TRBJ2-5 and V is TRBV6-5; 12 nucleotides match TRBD1. Germline V gives CDR1 MNHEY, CDR2 SVGAGI. V lost 7 bases to trimming and J lost 4 bases; unmatched junction nucleotides: 7. This CDR3 is built from 15 residues.

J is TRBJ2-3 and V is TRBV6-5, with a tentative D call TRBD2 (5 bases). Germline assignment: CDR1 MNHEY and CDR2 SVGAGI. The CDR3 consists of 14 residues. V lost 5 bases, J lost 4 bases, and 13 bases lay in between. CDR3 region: CASSPTIPPDTQYF. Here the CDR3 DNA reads TGTGCCAGCAGTCCGACTATCCCCCCAGATACGCAGTATTTT.

The CDR3 region has the DNA TGTGCCAGCAGGGAAAGACTAGCGGGGTCTAGCACAGATACGCAGTATTTT. Its protein is CASRERLAGSSTDTQYF. This rearrangement joins TRBV2 to TRBJ2-3, with 11 bases matching TRBD2. V shed 6 bases, J shed 0 bases, and the junction held 8 bases outside the gene matches. Germline CDR1 is SNHLY and CDR2 is FYNNEI. This CDR3 spans 17 amino acids.

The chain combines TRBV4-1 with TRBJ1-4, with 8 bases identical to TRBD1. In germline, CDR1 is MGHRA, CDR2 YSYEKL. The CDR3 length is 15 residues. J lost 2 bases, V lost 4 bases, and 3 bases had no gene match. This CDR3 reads CASSPTGVTNEKLFF. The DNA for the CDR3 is TGCGCCAGCAGCCCGACAGGGGTCACTAATGAAAAACTGTTTTTT.

CDR3: CASSQDEARGLNYGYTF. The CDR3 coding sequence is TGCGCCAGCAGCCAAGATGAGGCAAGGGGCCTTAACTATGGCTACACCTTC. V usage is TRBV4-1 and J usage is TRBJ1-2, with D perhaps matching TRBD1 (5 bases). The CDR3 length is 17 residues. Trimming left V 0 bases short and J 1 base short, with 15 bases between. Germline V lookup: CDR1 MGHRA, CDR2 YSYEKL.

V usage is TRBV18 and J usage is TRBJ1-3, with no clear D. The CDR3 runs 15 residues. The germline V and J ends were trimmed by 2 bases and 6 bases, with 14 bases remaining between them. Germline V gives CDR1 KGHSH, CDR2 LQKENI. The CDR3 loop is CASSPERRPINTIYF. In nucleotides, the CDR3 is TGTGCCAGCTCACCAGAGAGGAGACCGATAAACACCATATATTTT.

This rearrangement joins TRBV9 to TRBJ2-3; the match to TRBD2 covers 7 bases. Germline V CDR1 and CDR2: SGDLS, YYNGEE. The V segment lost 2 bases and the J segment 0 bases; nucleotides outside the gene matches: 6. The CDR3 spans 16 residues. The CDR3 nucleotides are TGTGCCAGCAGCGTGGGGAGGGCTCTTAGCACAGATACGCAGTATTTT. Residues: CASSVGRALSTDTQYF.

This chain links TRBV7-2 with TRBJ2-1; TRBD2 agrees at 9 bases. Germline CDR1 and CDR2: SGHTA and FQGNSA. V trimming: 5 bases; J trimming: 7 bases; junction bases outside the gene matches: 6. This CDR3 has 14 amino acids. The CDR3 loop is CASSVGLAWNEQFF. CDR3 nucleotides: TGTGCCAGCAGCGTGGGACTAGCTTGGAATGAGCAGTTCTTC.

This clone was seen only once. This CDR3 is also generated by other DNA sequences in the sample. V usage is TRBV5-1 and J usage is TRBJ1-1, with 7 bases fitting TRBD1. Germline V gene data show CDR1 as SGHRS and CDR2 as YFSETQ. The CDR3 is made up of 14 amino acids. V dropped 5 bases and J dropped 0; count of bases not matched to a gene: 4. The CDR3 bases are TGCGCCAGCAGTTCGGGACAGATGAACACTGAAGCTTTCTTT. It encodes CASSSGQMNTEAFF.

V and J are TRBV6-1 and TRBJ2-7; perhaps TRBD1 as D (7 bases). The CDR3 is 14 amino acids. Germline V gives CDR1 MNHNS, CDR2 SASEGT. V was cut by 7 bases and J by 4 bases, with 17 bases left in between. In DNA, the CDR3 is TGTGCCAGCACCCTCCGCGGGACAGATTACGAGCAGTACTTC. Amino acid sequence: CASTLRGTDYEQYF.

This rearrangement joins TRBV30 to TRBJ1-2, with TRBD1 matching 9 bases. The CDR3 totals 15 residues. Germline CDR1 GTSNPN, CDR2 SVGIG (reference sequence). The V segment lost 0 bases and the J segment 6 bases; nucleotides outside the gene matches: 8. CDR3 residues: CAWSVRQGVVDGYTF. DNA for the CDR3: TGTGCCTGGAGTGTACGACAGGGGGTAGTAGATGGCTACACCTTC. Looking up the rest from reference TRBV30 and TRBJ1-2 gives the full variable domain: SQTIHQWPATLVQPVGSPLSLECTVEGTSNPNLYWYRQAAGRGLQLLFYSVGIGQISSEVPQNLSASRPQDRQFILSSKKLLLSDSGFYLCAWSVRQGVVDGYTFGSGTRLTVV.

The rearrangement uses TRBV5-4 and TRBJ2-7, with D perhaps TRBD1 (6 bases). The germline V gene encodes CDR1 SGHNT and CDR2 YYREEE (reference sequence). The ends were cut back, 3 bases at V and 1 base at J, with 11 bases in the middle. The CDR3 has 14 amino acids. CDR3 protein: CASSSFQGSYEQYF. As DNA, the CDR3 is TGTGCCAGCAGCTCCTTTCAGGGGTCCTACGAGCAGTACTTC.

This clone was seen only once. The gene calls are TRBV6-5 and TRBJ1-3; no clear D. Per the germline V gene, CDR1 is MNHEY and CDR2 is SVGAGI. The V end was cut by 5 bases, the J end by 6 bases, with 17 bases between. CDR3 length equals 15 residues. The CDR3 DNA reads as TGTGCCAGCAGTCCAGCGTTTGGAGGAGCAAACACCATATATTTT. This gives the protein CASSPAFGGANTIYF.

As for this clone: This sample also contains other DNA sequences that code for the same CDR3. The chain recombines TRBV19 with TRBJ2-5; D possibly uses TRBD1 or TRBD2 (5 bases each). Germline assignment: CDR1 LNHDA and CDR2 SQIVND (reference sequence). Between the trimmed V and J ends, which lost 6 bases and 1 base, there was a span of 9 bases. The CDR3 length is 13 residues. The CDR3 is CASRRGGQETQYF. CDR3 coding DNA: TGTGCCAGTAGGAGGGGCGGCCAAGAGACCCAGTACTTC.

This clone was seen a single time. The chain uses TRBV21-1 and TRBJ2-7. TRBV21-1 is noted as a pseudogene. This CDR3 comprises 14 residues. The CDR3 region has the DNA TGTGCCAGCAGCAAGCGGCAGGACCCCTACGAGCAGTACTTC. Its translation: CASSKRQDPYEQYF.

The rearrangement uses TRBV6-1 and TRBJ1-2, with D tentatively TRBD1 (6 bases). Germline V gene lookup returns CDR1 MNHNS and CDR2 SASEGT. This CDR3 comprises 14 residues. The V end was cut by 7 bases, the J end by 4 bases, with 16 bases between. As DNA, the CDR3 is TGTGCCAGCAACCCAACAGGGACTTCCTATGGCTACACCTTC. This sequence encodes CASNPTGTSYGYTF.

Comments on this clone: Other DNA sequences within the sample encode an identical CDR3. The CDR3: CASSLVPGETQYF. The CDR3 nucleotides read TGTGCCAGCAGCTTAGTGCCGGGGGAGACCCAGTACTTC. The chain links TRBV5-4 to TRBJ2-5; D possibly corresponds to TRBD2 (5 bases). Trimming pared 2 bases from V and 5 bases from J, leaving 10 bases between. Germline CDR1 SGHNT, CDR2 YYREEE (reference sequence). This CDR3 has 13 residues.

The CDR3, as DNA: TGTGCCAGCGGTTCGCGAGACTCCTACGAGCAGTACTTC. Protein sequence: CASGSRDSYEQYF. The rearrangement uses TRBV27 and TRBJ2-7, with D unresolved. The V gene's germline CDR1 is MNHEY and CDR2 SMNVEV (reference sequence). The germline V and J ends were trimmed by 8 bases and 0 bases, with 11 bases remaining between them. The CDR3 has 13 residues.

The CDR3 region is CASSQETGVGYEQYF. In DNA, the CDR3 is TGCGCCAGCAGCCAAGAGACAGGGGTCGGCTACGAGCAGTACTTC. This sequence joins TRBV4-1 and TRBJ2-7, with 8 bases matching TRBD1. This CDR3 region has 15 residues. Unmatched junction bases numbered 4, after V lost 0 bases and J lost 3 bases. Germline loops: CDR1 MGHRA, CDR2 YSYEKL.